The 27 T cell receptor beta chains presented below share a single source sample, sequenced in a study of shared clonotypes between healthy human individuals (dated by TCRdb to about 2020). CD8 naive samples were CD45RO-negative cells positively selected for CCR7, giving a CD45RA+CCR7+ population that excluded TemRA cells. Library preparation was by the immunoSEQ multiplex PCR assay. As stored in TCRdb, this immuneACCESS dataset retains in-frame rearrangements with V and J assigned. A fraction of the clones does not appear; measured against another copy, unresolved V genes explain less than half of the discrepancy, and the remainder lacks a known reason. In this sample the table shows hundreds of thousands of clones, approximately 96% of which occur a single time. The biggest ten clones account for 0.095% to 0.13% of the sample. The specimen was naive CD8+ T cells sorted from blood. The cell subset or site label on this specimen signifies: CD45RA+CCR7+. These receptors all come from a woman under 40 in good health.

The chain uses TRBV13 and TRBJ2-1; the D is unclear. Trimming removed 3 bases at V and 0 bases at J, with 18 bases between. Germline values: CDR1 PRHDT, CDR2 FYEKMQ (reference sequence). This CDR3 contains 18 residues. The CDR3: CASSLTLGPLPSYNEQFF. CDR3 in DNA: TGTGCCAGCAGCTTGACCCTCGGACCGCTTCCCTCCTACAATGAGCAGTTCTTC.

The chain has TRBV7-9 and TRBJ2-1, with 7 bases fitting TRBD2. With V trimmed by 4 bases and J by 0 bases, 9 bases remained unmatched. This CDR3 region has 17 residues. Per the germline V gene, CDR1 is SEHNR and CDR2 is FQNEAQ (reference sequence). Written as DNA, the CDR3 is TGTGCCAGCAGCTGGCCGCGAGCGGGAAGCTCCTACAATGAGCAGTTCTTC. Its translation is CASSWPRAGSSYNEQFF.

CDR3 sequence (DNA): TGTGCCAGCAGCTCCGGGACACTAAACGAGCAGTACTTC. It specifies CASSSGTLNEQYF. The chain links TRBV7-7 to TRBJ2-7; perhaps TRBD1 as D (6 bases). The CDR3 runs 13 residues. Germline assignment: CDR1 SSHAT and CDR2 FNYEAQ (reference sequence). V lost 4 bases and J 5 bases, leaving 12 bases between the germline ends.

This clone showed up just once. This chain uses TRBV2 with TRBJ2-7; 12 bases fit TRBD2. The CDR3 sequence is 17 residues long. Germline V gives CDR1 SNHLY, CDR2 FYNNEI. V lost 3 bases to trimming and J lost 5 bases; unmatched junction nucleotides: 11. CDR3 in DNA: TGTGCCAGCAGTGATGGACTAGCGGGATCTATTGGGGACGAGCAGTACTTC. The encoded protein is CASSDGLAGSIGDEQYF. The full variable domain, with the rest looked up from reference TRBV2 and TRBJ2-7, is EPEVTQTPSHQVTQMGQEVILRCVPISNHLYFYWYRQILGQKVEFLVSFYNNEISEKSEIFDDQFSVERPDGSNFTLKIRSTKLEDSAMYFCASSDGLAGSIGDEQYFGPGTRLTVT.

This sequence joins TRBV10-1 and TRBJ2-3; 7 bases line up with TRBD2. The CDR3 consists of 15 residues. Germline values: CDR1 WNHNN, CDR2 SYGVQD (reference sequence). Losses at the gene ends were 0 bases for V and 2 bases for J; bases not matched to a gene: 2. The CDR3 spells CASSESRENTDTQYF. The CDR3 coding sequence is TGCGCCAGCAGTGAGTCGCGGGAGAACACAGATACGCAGTATTTT.

This chain links TRBV6-5 with TRBJ2-7, with 9 nucleotides matching TRBD1. Unmatched junction bases numbered 0, after V lost 6 bases and J lost 6 bases. The CDR3 is made up of 11 amino acids. The germline gives CDR1 MNHEY, CDR2 SVGAGI. The CDR3 DNA reads as TGTGCCAGCAGGACAGGGGGCGAGCAGTACTTC. It codes for CASRTGGEQYF.

This chain links TRBV28 with TRBJ2-5; D unclear. V was cut by 2 bases and J by 5 bases, with 12 bases left in between. The CDR3 has 14 amino acids. Germline V CDR1 and CDR2: MDHEN, SYDVKM. The CDR3 loop reads CASSLNPTGETQYF. DNA for the CDR3: TGTGCCAGCAGTTTAAATCCGACTGGGGAGACCCAGTACTTC. The full variable domain, completed using reference TRBV28 and TRBJ2-5, is DVKVTQSSRYLVKRTGEKVFLECVQDMDHENMFWYRQDPGLGLRLIYFSYDVKMKEKGDIPEGYSVSREKKERFSLILESASTNQTSMYLCASSLNPTGETQYFGPGTRLLVL.

This chain joins TRBV7-2 and TRBJ2-7; tentatively, D is TRBD1 (5 bases). The V gene's germline CDR1 is SGHTA and CDR2 FQGNSA. This CDR3 region has 13 residues. V gave up 10 bases and J gave up 6 bases, with 19 bases separating them. The CDR3 DNA sequence: TGTGCCATCCCTCAGGGATCGCTAGGCGAGCAGTACTTC. Translating it yields CAIPQGSLGEQYF.

This chain joins TRBV6-5 and TRBJ1-1, with unresolved D. The CDR3 consists of 14 residues. The V gene lost 6 bases and the J gene lost 1 base, with 12 bases spanning the gap. Per germline, CDR1 MNHEY and CDR2 SVGAGI. CDR3 sequence: CASSYSITNTEAFF. The CDR3, as DNA: TGTGCCAGCAGCTACAGCATTACGAACACTGAAGCTTTCTTT.

The chain joins TRBV27 to TRBJ2-1; 13 bases are a match to TRBD2. The J segment lost 8 bases and the V segment lost 5 bases, leaving 6 bases of the junction unmatched. This CDR3 has 15 residues. Germline CDR1 MNHEY, CDR2 SMNVEV (reference sequence). The CDR3 here is CASSVGTSGTDEQFF. The CDR3 nucleotides are TGTGCCAGCAGTGTGGGGACTAGCGGGACCGATGAGCAGTTCTTC.

This chain connects TRBV27 to TRBJ2-7; 9 positions match TRBD1. The CDR3 is 16 amino acids. Per the germline V gene, CDR1 is MNHEY and CDR2 is SMNVEV (reference sequence). J gave up 2 bases and V 5 bases, and 10 bases lay outside the gene matches. The CDR3 bases are TGTGCCAGCAGTGGTCTTTCGGGACAGGGCACCTACGAGCAGTACTTC. Residues: CASSGLSGQGTYEQYF.

The rearrangement links TRBV29-1 to TRBJ2-1; 7 positions match TRBD2. The ends lost 6 bases at V and 10 bases at J; junction bases unmatched: 6. Germline V lookup: CDR1 SQVTM, CDR2 ANQGSEA. The CDR3 totals 11 residues. The CDR3 DNA follows: TGCAGCGTCCCCTGGGGGGGAGAGCAGTTCTTC. This codes for CSVPWGGEQFF.

The rearrangement links TRBV19 to TRBJ2-7; 8 nucleotides line up with TRBD1. Germline CDR1 and CDR2: LNHDA and SQIVND (reference sequence). This CDR3 is 14 amino acids long. V was clipped by 4 bases and J by 4 bases; unmatched bases: 6. The CDR3 sequence is CASSNRDRPYEQYF. CDR3 nucleotide sequence: TGTGCCAGTAGTAACCGGGACAGGCCTTACGAGCAGTACTTC. Drawing the rest from reference TRBV19 and TRBJ2-7, the complete variable domain is DGGITQSPKYLFRKEGQNVTLSCEQNLNHDAMYWYRQDPGQGLRLIYYSQIVNDFQKGDIAEGYSVSREKKESFPLTVTSAQKNPTAFYLCASSNRDRPYEQYFGPGTRLTVT.

CDR3 loop: CASSPRGHSTDTQYF. In DNA, the CDR3 is TGTGCCAGCAGTCCAAGGGGCCATAGCACAGATACGCAGTATTTT. The chain has TRBV27 and TRBJ2-3; perhaps TRBD1 as D (5 bases). Germline loops: CDR1 MNHEY, CDR2 SMNVEV (reference sequence). Trimming pared 5 bases from V and 0 bases from J, leaving 12 bases between. This CDR3 has 15 amino acids.

The table lists this clone with a count of one. The chain couples TRBV11-2 to TRBJ2-7; a weak D match, TRBD1 (5 bases). Trimming cost V 5 bases and J 7 bases, with 9 bases left between them. Per the germline V gene, CDR1 is SGHAT and CDR2 is FQNNGV. CDR3 length equals 11 residues. This chain's CDR3 is CASSARVEQYF. CDR3 in DNA: TGTGCCAGCAGCGCCAGGGTTGAGCAGTACTTC. The whole variable domain, filled in from reference TRBV11-2 and TRBJ2-7, reads EAGVAQSPRYKIIEKRQSVAFWCNPISGHATLYWYQQILGQGPKLLIQFQNNGVVDDSQLPKDRFSAERLKGVDSTLKIQPAKLEDSAVYLCASSARVEQYFGPGTRLTVT.

The table lists this clone with a count of one. This chain uses TRBV9 with TRBJ2-3; 12 bases line up with TRBD2. V dropped 1 base and J dropped 0; count of bases not matched to a gene: 6. Germline CDR1 reads SGDLS; CDR2 reads YYNGEE. This CDR3 has 18 residues. The CDR3 bases are TGTGCCAGCAGCGTATCTAGCGGGAGGGCCACGAGCACAGATACGCAGTATTTT. As protein: CASSVSSGRATSTDTQYF.

The V gene is TRBV5-1, the J gene TRBJ1-1; 7 bases align to TRBD1. The CDR3 has 13 amino acids. Germline values: CDR1 SGHRS, CDR2 YFSETQ. V lost 7 bases and J lost 11; bases outside the gene matches: 14. In DNA form, the CDR3 reads TGCGCCAGCGGGCTACAGGGGCGGGTAGAGGCTTTCTTT. Translating it yields CASGLQGRVEAFF. Using reference TRBV5-1 and TRBJ1-1 for the parts outside the CDR3, the full variable domain is KAGVTQTPRYLIKTRGQQVTLSCSPISGHRSVSWYQQTPGQGLQFLFEYFSETQRNKGNFPGRFSGRQFSNSRSEMNVSTLELGDSALYLCASGLQGRVEAFFGQGTRLTVV.

The genes are TRBV5-6 and TRBJ2-7; D might be TRBD1 (5 bases). V dropped 3 bases and J dropped 0 bases, with 16 bases sitting between them. CDR3 length: 16 residues. CDR1 is SGHDT and CDR2 is YYEEEE in the germline V gene. The CDR3 sequence: CASSSWNRKDSYEQYF. CDR3 sequence (DNA): TGTGCCAGCAGCTCCTGGAACAGGAAAGACTCCTACGAGCAGTACTTC.

The rearrangement uses TRBV28 and TRBJ1-3; 11 bases are a match to TRBD1. V lost 4 bases to trimming and J lost 0 bases; unmatched junction nucleotides: 2. This CDR3 contains 16 residues. Germline CDR1 and CDR2: MDHEN and SYDVKM. DNA for the CDR3: TGTGCCAGCAGTTCTGGACAGGGGGCCTCTGGAAACACCATATATTTT. It translates to CASSSGQGASGNTIYF.

The chain combines TRBV6-5 with TRBJ2-1; tentatively, D is TRBD2 (5 bases). The ends were cut back, 8 bases at V and 0 bases at J, with 5 bases in the middle. Germline assignment: CDR1 MNHEY and CDR2 SVGAGI. There are 12 residues in the CDR3. The CDR3 sequence: CASGSSYNEQFF. The CDR3 nucleotides read TGTGCCAGCGGGAGCTCCTACAATGAGCAGTTCTTC.

The V and J genes are TRBV27 and TRBJ1-2, with a possible D match to TRBD1 (6 bases). V was pared by 5 bases and J by 4 bases, with 17 bases between. This CDR3 contains 15 residues. Germline-derived CDR1 and CDR2 are MNHEY and SMNVEV (reference sequence). The CDR3 loop reads CASSITGFSRYGYTF. The CDR3 region has the DNA TGTGCCAGCAGTATTACAGGGTTCAGCCGCTATGGCTACACCTTC.

The chain links TRBV27 to TRBJ2-7; 7 positions match TRBD2. V was clipped by 5 bases and J by 2 bases; unmatched bases: 9. The CDR3 runs to 15 residues. The V gene's germline CDR1 is MNHEY and CDR2 SMNVEV (reference sequence). The DNA for the CDR3 is TGTGCCAGCAGTCCGAGGGGAGGGTTCACCTACGAGCAGTACTTC. Translated, it gives CASSPRGGFTYEQYF.

The chain is built from TRBV30 and TRBJ2-1; a possible D gene is TRBD2 (6 bases). The CDR3 covers 15 residues. Germline V lookup: CDR1 GTSNPN, CDR2 SVGIG (reference sequence). V lost 3 bases to trimming and J lost 4 bases, with 16 bases between them. The CDR3 DNA sequence: TGTGCCTGGAGGTTAGGGACTCCTACTTACAATGAGCAGTTCTTC. This gives the protein CAWRLGTPTYNEQFF.

The V call is TRBV4-1, the J call TRBJ1-5; TRBD1 is a possible D gene (5 bases). The V and J ends lost 4 bases and 1 base respectively, with 11 bases between them. CDR1 and CDR2 from the germline V gene are MGHRA and YSYEKL. CDR3 length: 15 residues. In DNA, the CDR3 is TGCGCCAGCAGCCCGGGACCCATAAGCAATCAGCCCCAGCATTTT. It yields the protein CASSPGPISNQPQHF.

The chain uses TRBV5-1 and TRBJ2-7; D may be TRBD2 (6 bases). Germline assignment: CDR1 SGHRS and CDR2 YFSETQ. This CDR3 contains 15 residues. The ends were cut back, 7 bases at V and 4 bases at J, with 21 bases in the middle. CDR3 DNA: TGCGCCAGCCGCAGCGAGCGGGCCCTAATATACGAGCAGTACTTC. Residues: CASRSERALIYEQYF.

This chain uses TRBV4-2 with TRBJ2-7; D unclear. The CDR3 is 13 amino acids. The germline gives CDR1 LGHNA, CDR2 YNFKEQ. Trimming left V 2 bases short and J 3 bases short, with 8 bases between. The CDR3 DNA reads as TGTGCCAGCAGCCAAACGGTTTACTACGAGCAGTACTTC. Translating it yields CASSQTVYYEQYF.

Worth noting for this clone: The junction departs from germline at one end; a sequencing error may be responsible. The rearrangement joins TRBV2 to TRBJ2-7; weak D call: TRBD1 (6 bases). Germline CDR1 and CDR2: SNHLY and FYNNEI. The CDR3 covers 12 residues. The CDR3, as DNA: TGTGCCATCCGGGACACACCGCCCCGGACAATATTC. Encoded protein: CAIRDTPPRTIF.